Following are 27 T cell receptor beta chains from one sample sequenced in a study of lymphopenia after photon versus proton radiotherapy. Sequencing was performed with immunoSEQ multiplex PCR; in TCRdb, only in-frame clones are kept and a portion is missing. The sample lists roughly 32,000 clones, roughly 94% occurring once. The specimen was peripheral blood, collected from a patient treated with photon-based radiotherapy. These receptors came from a woman aged 45 to 65 with cholangiocarcinoma.

V usage is TRBV7-2 and J usage is TRBJ1-2, with 7 bases that match TRBD1. This CDR3 has 15 amino acids. V shed 4 bases, J shed 0 bases, and the junction held 5 bases outside the gene matches. Germline V CDR1 and CDR2: SGHTA, FQGNSA. CDR3 in DNA: TGTGCCAGCAGCTCGGGACAGTTCACTAACTATGGCTACACCTTC. Its protein is CASSSGQFTNYGYTF.

The rearrangement uses TRBV18 and TRBJ2-7; D is possibly TRBD1 (5 bases). CDR1 KGHSH and CDR2 LQKENI come from the germline V gene. The CDR3 extends over 14 amino acids. V shed 3 bases and J shed 1 base, with 10 bases lying between them. The CDR3 reads CASSPARQSYEQYF. As DNA, the CDR3 is TGTGCCAGCTCACCGGCAAGACAGTCCTACGAGCAGTACTTC.

The chain couples TRBV18 to TRBJ1-2, with D possibly TRBD1 on 5 matching bases. Trimming removed 5 bases from V and 8 bases from J, with 18 bases in between. The CDR3 loop spans 14 amino acids. Germline V gene sequence: CDR1 KGHSH, CDR2 LQKENI. In DNA form, the CDR3 reads TGTGCCAGCTCATCTGGGACGGTTCGCAGGGGCTACACCTTC. Encoded protein: CASSSGTVRRGYTF.

This sequence joins TRBV21-1 and TRBJ2-3; the table's D call, TRBD2, has no DNA check behind it. TRBV21-1 is recorded as a pseudogene. This CDR3 contains 17 residues. CDR3 in amino acids: CASSKKVSGREADTQYF. CDR3 coding DNA: TGTGCCAGCAGCAAAAAGGTTAGCGGGAGGGAGGCAGATACGCAGTATTTT.

The genes are TRBV5-6 and TRBJ1-5, with D possibly matching TRBD1 (6 bases). V was pared by 4 bases and J by 4 bases, with 9 bases between. Germline V CDR1 and CDR2: SGHDT, YYEEEE. This CDR3 region has 13 residues. The CDR3 loop reads CASSRGQNQPQHF. In nucleotides, the CDR3 is TGTGCCAGCAGCAGAGGACAGAATCAGCCCCAGCATTTT.

The chain joins TRBV10-3 to TRBJ2-1; 8 nucleotides align to TRBD1. V trimming: 2 bases; J trimming: 15 bases; junction bases outside the gene matches: 3. Germline V gene sequence: CDR1 ENHRY, CDR2 SYGVKD. CDR3 length equals 11 residues. DNA for the CDR3: TGTGCCATCAGTGAGGGGGACAGGTGGTTCTTC. Its protein is CAISEGDRWFF.

This chain connects TRBV5-4 to TRBJ1-2; 9 bases line up with TRBD1. V was pared by 5 bases and J by 7 bases, with 12 bases of the junction left unmatched. The CDR3 is 15 residues long. In germline, CDR1 is SGHNT, CDR2 YYREEE (reference sequence). The CDR3 sequence: CASSMDRGSGGGYTF. The CDR3 nucleotides are TGTGCCAGCAGTATGGACAGGGGATCGGGGGGTGGCTACACCTTC. The whole variable domain, remainder taken from reference TRBV5-4 and TRBJ1-2, is ETGVTQSPTHLIKTRGQQVTLRCSSQSGHNTVSWYQQALGQGPQFIFQYYREEENGRGNFPPRFSGLQFPNYSSELNVNALELDDSALYLCASSMDRGSGGGYTFGSGTRLTVV.

The rearrangement joins TRBV18 to TRBJ1-4, with D possibly being TRBD1 (5 bases). This CDR3 is built from 17 residues. Trimming removed 0 bases at V and 7 bases at J, with 18 bases between. CDR1 is KGHSH and CDR2 is LQKENI in the germline V gene. CDR3 amino acids: CASSPPLSRGVGEKLFF. The CDR3 bases are TGTGCCAGCTCACCACCTTTGAGCCGAGGGGTGGGTGAAAAACTGTTTTTT.

The genes are TRBV7-8 and TRBJ1-2; weak D call: TRBD1 (6 bases). Germline values: CDR1 SGHVS, CDR2 FQNEAQ. V lost 5 bases and J lost 0, with 13 bases in between. CDR3 length: 15 amino acids. The CDR3 protein is CASSQGTLANYGYTF. The DNA of the CDR3 is TGTGCCAGCAGCCAAGGGACACTAGCTAACTATGGCTACACCTTC.

The gene calls are TRBV4-3 and TRBJ1-1, with a tentative D call TRBD1 (6 bases). Trimming took off 3 bases at V and 1 base at J, with 18 bases between the two ends. Germline CDR1 reads LGHNA; CDR2 reads YSLEER. The CDR3 loop spans 17 amino acids. The CDR3 DNA reads TGCGCCAGCAGCCACGGCGACAGGCCCCCCAAGAACACTGAAGCTTTCTTT. It is translated as CASSHGDRPPKNTEAFF.

The chain carries TRBV27 and TRBJ1-1; D is uncertain. This CDR3 has 13 amino acids. The germline V gene has CDR1 MNHEY and CDR2 SMNVEV (reference sequence). The V gene lost 4 bases and the J gene lost 3 bases, with 9 bases spanning the gap. CDR3 protein: CASSSDTYTEAFF. CDR3 bases: TGTGCCAGCAGTTCAGACACTTACACTGAAGCTTTCTTT.

V gene TRBV5-1 combines with J gene TRBJ1-1; D remains unclear. The CDR3 loop spans 14 amino acids. Germline assignment: CDR1 SGHRS and CDR2 YFSETQ. V was cut by 4 bases and J by 2 bases, with 12 bases left in between. The CDR3 coding sequence is TGCGCCAGCAGCCTGGACGGATACAACACTGAAGCTTTCTTT. As protein: CASSLDGYNTEAFF.

V is TRBV25-1 and J is TRBJ1-6; 7 bases fit TRBD1. V trimming: 10 bases; J trimming: 6 bases; junction bases outside the gene matches: 15. This CDR3 has 16 amino acids. In germline, CDR1 is MGHDK, CDR2 SYGVNS. CDR3: CATSSSRGQTNSPLHF. As DNA, the CDR3 is TGTGCCACCTCCTCATCAAGGGGACAGACTAATTCACCCCTCCACTTT.

The chain uses TRBV2 and TRBJ1-5, with 7 positions matching TRBD1. The germline gives CDR1 SNHLY, CDR2 FYNNEI. V was pared by 7 bases and J by 7 bases, with 4 bases of the junction left unmatched. The CDR3 is made up of 12 amino acids. The chain's CDR3 is CASKRTGQPQHF. CDR3 nucleotide sequence: TGTGCCAGCAAGAGGACAGGACAGCCCCAGCATTTT.

The genes are TRBV5-8 and TRBJ1-2; weak D call: TRBD1 (5 bases). Germline-derived CDR1 and CDR2 are SGHTS and YDEGEE. Trimming removed 2 bases from V and 1 base from J, with 12 bases in between. The CDR3 is 15 residues long. This CDR3 is CASSFQGSFNYGYTF. In DNA form, the CDR3 reads TGTGCCAGCAGCTTCCAGGGCTCCTTTAACTATGGCTACACCTTC. Full variable domain (outside the CDR3, taken from reference TRBV5-8 and TRBJ1-2): EAGVTQSPTHLIKTRGQQATLRCSPISGHTSVYWYQQALGLGLQFLLWYDEGEERNRGNFPPRFSGRQFPNYSSELNVNALELEDSALYLCASSFQGSFNYGYTFGSGTRLTVV.

DNA of the CDR3: TGTGCCAGCAGTCCCACAGGGAGAGCTGGAAACACCATATATTTT. Translated, it gives CASSPTGRAGNTIYF. This chain connects TRBV27 to TRBJ1-3; tentatively, D is TRBD1 (6 bases). CDR3 length: 15 residues. V lost 5 bases and J lost 2, with 13 bases in between. Germline values: CDR1 MNHEY, CDR2 SMNVEV (reference sequence).

The chain recombines TRBV7-9 with TRBJ1-4; 11 bases map to TRBD1. Germline CDR1 reads SEHNR; CDR2 reads FQNEAQ (reference sequence). The CDR3 covers 19 residues. Germline trimming cut 3 bases from V and 0 bases from J; bases unmatched to any gene: 9. CDR3 amino acids: CASSLGQGVHLTTNEKLFF. CDR3 coding DNA: TGTGCCAGCAGCTTGGGACAGGGGGTTCACCTCACAACTAATGAAAAACTGTTTTTT.

This chain joins TRBV15 and TRBJ2-1; 7 nucleotides line up with TRBD1. The CDR3 length is 16 residues. The V gene end was trimmed by 5 bases and the J gene end by 5 bases; junction bases not matched to a gene: 12. The germline V gene encodes CDR1 LNHNV and CDR2 YYDKDF (reference sequence). The CDR3 DNA reads as TGTGCCACCAGCTTTTCCGACAGGGCAAGGAACAATGAGCAGTTCTTC. Its translation: CATSFSDRARNNEQFF.

The chain recombines TRBV5-1 with TRBJ1-5; 7 bases agree with TRBD1. The CDR3 contains 15 residues. CDR1 is SGHRS, CDR2 YFSETQ, per germline. V lost 0 bases and J lost 2; bases outside the gene matches: 2. CDR3 region: CASSLEGGGNQPQHF. In DNA form, the CDR3 reads TGCGCCAGCAGCTTGGAAGGGGGCGGCAATCAGCCCCAGCATTTT.

This chain connects TRBV29-1 to TRBJ2-3, with 7 bases matching TRBD1. CDR1 is SQVTM and CDR2 is ANQGSEA in the germline V gene. This CDR3 has 14 amino acids. V shed 4 bases and J 0 bases; nucleotides not matched to a gene: 4. DNA of the CDR3: TGCAGCGTTGGAGGGACAGCAAGCACAGATACGCAGTATTTT. As protein: CSVGGTASTDTQYF.

In this sample, this clone turned up once. The V and J genes are TRBV10-3 and TRBJ1-4, with TRBD1 matching 8 bases. Trimming at V came to 10 bases and at J to 8 bases, leaving 9 bases not matched to a gene. The CDR3 spans 13 residues. Germline CDR1 is ENHRY and CDR2 is SYGVKD. The CDR3 loop reads CATTDRVGEKLFF. CDR3 sequence (DNA): TGTGCCACCACGGACAGGGTGGGCGAAAAACTGTTTTTT.

V and J are TRBV19 and TRBJ1-2; no reliable D call. The CDR3 has 16 amino acids. CDR1 LNHDA and CDR2 SQIVND come from the germline V gene (reference sequence). Between the trimmed V and J ends, which lost 6 bases and 3 bases, there was a span of 20 bases. The CDR3 region has the DNA TGTGCCAGTAGAAACCGCCGGGAACCAGTAGACTATGGCTACACCTTC. This gives the protein CASRNRREPVDYGYTF.

The V gene is TRBV7-9, the J gene TRBJ2-6, with D possibly TRBD2 on 5 matching bases. This CDR3 is 15 amino acids long. CDR1 and CDR2 from the germline V gene are SEHNR and FQNEAQ (reference sequence). With 5 bases removed from V and 4 bases from J, the gap between germline ends came to 12 bases. CDR3 protein: CASSLLEGGANVLTF. CDR3 nucleotide sequence: TGTGCCAGCAGCCTATTAGAGGGAGGGGCCAACGTCCTGACTTTC. Drawing the rest from reference TRBV7-9 and TRBJ2-6, the complete variable domain is DTGVSQNPRHKITKRGQNVTFRCDPISEHNRLYWYRQTLGQGPEFLTYFQNEAQLEKSRLLSDRFSAERPKGSFSTLEIQRTEQGDSAMYLCASSLLEGGANVLTFGAGSRLTVL.

The gene calls are TRBV19 and TRBJ1-4, with 7 bases aligning to TRBD1. CDR1 LNHDA and CDR2 SQIVND come from the germline V gene (reference sequence). This CDR3 is built from 15 residues. The CDR3 nucleotides are TGTGCAAGCGCTCAGGGGGACGGTGCCTCTGAAAAACTGTTTTTT. This codes for CASAQGDGASEKLFF.

The J gene is TRBJ2-1, the V gene TRBV28; TRBD2 is a possible D gene (6 bases). The ends were cut back, 6 bases at V and 5 bases at J, with 17 bases in the middle. CDR1 is MDHEN and CDR2 is SYDVKM in the germline V gene. The CDR3 runs 15 residues. The chain's CDR3 is CASRPEGLTHNEQFF. DNA of the CDR3: TGTGCCAGCAGACCGGAGGGGCTGACCCACAATGAGCAGTTCTTC.

This clone was counted a single time. The chain has TRBV18 and TRBJ1-1; a possible D gene is TRBD1 (5 bases). Trimming took off 1 base at V and 10 bases at J, with 25 bases between the two ends. The CDR3 loop spans 17 amino acids. CDR1 and CDR2 (germline): KGHSH, LQKENI. The chain's CDR3 is CASSPQETAGIIRGAFF. The DNA for the CDR3 is TGTGCCAGCTCACCACAGGAGACAGCCGGTATTATCCGTGGAGCTTTCTTT.

This rearrangement joins TRBV7-8 to TRBJ1-1; 9 bases agree with TRBD1. Germline-derived CDR1 and CDR2 are SGHVS and FQNEAQ. Germline trimming cut 4 bases from V and 11 bases from J; bases unmatched to any gene: 11. CDR3 length: 14 amino acids. CDR3 residues: CASSSTTGGSWAFF. DNA of the CDR3: TGTGCCAGCAGCTCCACGACAGGGGGTTCTTGGGCTTTCTTT.